In this sample, the clone carrying this TCR beta chain turned up many times. Its antigen is currently unknown. Germline CDR1 reads LNHNV; CDR2 reads YYDKDF (reference sequence). V was pared by 3 bases and J by 5 bases, with 4 bases between. CDR3 size: 12 residues. Template switching (which added a universal primer site) was used, and cDNA carried unique molecular identifiers. One entry per CDR3 protein, called by TCRdb with MiXCR from the 5' RACE reads. Of some 710,000 distinct CDR3 sequences in the sample, roughly 6% were seen once. This sample was included in a study of identical twins. Broader study findings: Within beta out-of-frame sequences, the excess sharing observed between twins was weaker. Analyses of zero insertions could be partly confounded by invariant MAIT and iNKT cells. Interpretation of the results relied on cross-sectional statistical analysis and not on following the same donors.

The gene calls are TRBV15 and TRBJ2-2; D ambiguous. The specimen was naive T cells sorted from blood. This TCR derives from a man younger than 35 in good health. In DNA, the CDR3 is TGTGCCACCAGCAGCCTGACCGGGGAGCTGTTTTTT. It translates to CATSSLTGELFF.